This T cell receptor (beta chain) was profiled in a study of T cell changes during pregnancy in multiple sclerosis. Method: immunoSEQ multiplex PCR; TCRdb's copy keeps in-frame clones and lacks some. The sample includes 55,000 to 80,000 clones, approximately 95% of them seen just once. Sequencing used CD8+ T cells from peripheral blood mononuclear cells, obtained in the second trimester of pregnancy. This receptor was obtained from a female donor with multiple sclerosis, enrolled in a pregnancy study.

The CDR3 spells CASSVGLTASTDTQYF. As DNA, the CDR3 is TGTGCCAGCAGCGTAGGCTTGACAGCTAGCACAGATACGCAGTATTTT. This chain connects TRBV9 to TRBJ2-3, with D maybe TRBD1 (5 bases). The V and J ends lost 0 bases and 0 bases respectively, with 11 bases between them. This CDR3 is 16 amino acids long. CDR1 is SGDLS, CDR2 YYNGEE, per germline. The whole variable domain, filled in from reference TRBV9 and TRBJ2-3, reads DSGVTQTPKHLITATGQRVTLRCSPRSGDLSVYWYQQSLDQGLQFLIQYYNGEERAKGNILERFSAQQFPDLHSELNLSSLELGDSALYFCASSVGLTASTDTQYFGPGTRLTVL.